The following is a T cell receptor beta chain sequence with its context. Its matching antigen is unknown. This record belongs to a study of a mutant IDH1 vaccine in newly diagnosed glioma. The table came from immunoSEQ multiplex PCR; TCRdb's copy has only in-frame clones and leaves some out. The sample consists of some 38,000 clones, 70% to 80% of them appearing once. As for time point: week 5, during vaccination. Every single dose of the vaccine, 300 ug of mutant IDH1 20-mer peptide, came with topical imiquimod. Germline V gene sequence: CDR1 MNHNY, CDR2 SVGAGI (reference sequence). This CDR3 has 13 amino acids. The V end lost 6 bases, the J end lost 5 bases, and 13 bases lay between the germline ends.

V and J are TRBV6-6 and TRBJ1-2; no clear D gene. The source of this sequence is a man in his forties with glioma. Sequencing used PBMCs, obtained from a glioma patient whose treatment included an IDH1 peptide vaccine. Here the CDR3 DNA reads TGTGCCAGCAGCCCCGAAGGAAATTATGGCTACACCTTC. Translation: CASSPEGNYGYTF.